A single sample gave rise to the 26 T cell receptor beta chains below, sequenced in a study of beta chain features in type 1 diabetes. Expressed TCRB transcripts got sequenced, as all isolated RNA was reverse transcribed. Clones were sequenced by immunoSEQ multiplex PCR, and TCRdb holds only the in-frame ones, with some missing. The sample includes fewer than 550,000 clones, over 9.5% of them seen just once. The sequenced sample was naive CD4+ T cells from blood. Receptor source: a woman younger than 35 in good health.

This clone was seen a few times. V is TRBV7-2 and J is TRBJ2-2; D gene uncertain. The CDR3 contains 15 residues. V lost 8 bases, J lost 0 bases, and 13 bases lay in between. CDR1 SGHTA and CDR2 FQGNSA come from the germline V gene. CDR3 nucleotide sequence: TGTGCCAGCGCTTTGGTCCCTTCGAACACCGGGGAGCTGTTTTTT. It translates to CASALVPSNTGELFF.

This chain links TRBV11-3 with TRBJ2-5; 7 positions agree with TRBD2. V shed 4 bases, J shed 4 bases, and the junction held 12 bases outside the gene matches. CDR3 size: 16 residues. CDR1 and CDR2 (germline): SGHNT, YENEEA. CDR3 DNA sequence: TGTGCCAGCAGCTCGGCCTCAGATTCGGGAGGAGAGACCCAGTACTTC. Protein sequence: CASSSASDSGGETQYF.

The chain recombines TRBV29-1 with TRBJ2-7; 7 bases line up with TRBD1. The CDR3 has 12 amino acids. Unmatched junction bases numbered 6, after V lost 6 bases and J lost 4 bases. Germline CDR1 reads SQVTM; CDR2 reads ANQGSEA. The CDR3 protein is CSVAPGGYEQYF. The CDR3 region has the DNA TGCAGCGTGGCCCCAGGGGGTTACGAGCAGTACTTC.

V and J are TRBV2 and TRBJ2-5; the D gene is possibly TRBD1 (6 bases). The ends were cut back, 5 bases at V and 3 bases at J, with 10 bases in the middle. The CDR3 contains 13 residues. In germline, CDR1 is SNHLY, CDR2 FYNNEI. The CDR3 loop is CASSSYREETQYF. DNA for the CDR3: TGTGCCAGCAGTAGTTACAGGGAAGAGACCCAGTACTTC.

The chain couples TRBV9 to TRBJ2-4; 10 positions agree with TRBD1. V trimming: 3 bases; J trimming: 6 bases; junction bases outside the gene matches: 3. This CDR3 has 14 residues. Germline V gives CDR1 SGDLS, CDR2 YYNGEE. The CDR3 spells CASSGGDRGNIQYF. CDR3 sequence (DNA): TGTGCCAGCAGCGGTGGGGACAGGGGAAACATTCAGTACTTC.

The chain uses TRBV29-1 and TRBJ2-2; D is unresolved. Germline-derived CDR1 and CDR2 are SQVTM and ANQGSEA. The V and J ends lost 8 bases and 5 bases respectively, with 15 bases between them. The length of the CDR3 is 13 residues. DNA of the CDR3: TGCAGCACTCAAACCGGGTCAACCGGGGAGCTGTTTTTT. It specifies CSTQTGSTGELFF.

This chain connects TRBV30 to TRBJ2-1; 9 nucleotides agree with TRBD2. Trimming removed 0 bases from V and 6 bases from J; junction bases left unmatched: 6. In germline, CDR1 is GTSNPN, CDR2 SVGIG (reference sequence). This CDR3 is built from 15 residues. For the CDR3, the DNA is TGTGCCTGGAGTGTAAGTAGCGGGAGTTTCAATGAGCAGTTCTTC. Translation gives CAWSVSSGSFNEQFF.

The chain couples TRBV13 to TRBJ1-3, with D maybe TRBD1 (6 bases). This CDR3 is built from 16 residues. Germline CDR1 is PRHDT and CDR2 is FYEKMQ (reference sequence). V shed 5 bases and J shed 1 base, with 15 bases lying between them. The DNA of the CDR3 is TGTGCCAGCAGCCGCCTTGACAGGCGGTCTGGAAACACCATATATTTT. It codes for CASSRLDRRSGNTIYF.

This clone came up a few times. This sequence joins TRBV28 and TRBJ1-1, with D unclear. CDR3 length: 18 amino acids. Deletions cut 6 bases from V and 1 base from J, with 24 bases between. In germline, CDR1 is MDHEN, CDR2 SYDVKM. DNA of the CDR3: TGTGCCAGCAGCTTGTGGGGAGGGAAAGCTCCCCGGAACACTGAAGCTTTCTTT. Translating gives CASSLWGGKAPRNTEAFF.

This clone was found a few times. This rearrangement joins TRBV6-6 to TRBJ2-7; no clear D gene. The CDR3 sequence is 15 residues long. Germline CDR1 MNHNY, CDR2 SVGAGI (reference sequence). Trimming removed 6 bases at V and 0 bases at J, with 15 bases between. The DNA for the CDR3 is TGTGCCAGCAGAAAAATTGAATCCAGCTCCTACGAGCAGTACGTC. This translates into CASRKIESSSYEQYV.

This clone came up a few times. The gene calls are TRBV5-4 and TRBJ2-7; TRBD1 is a possible D gene (5 bases). Germline values: CDR1 SGHNT, CDR2 YYREEE (reference sequence). The CDR3 has 13 residues. The germline V and J ends were trimmed by 1 base and 2 bases, with 7 bases remaining between them. The CDR3: CASSLTGAYEQYF. The CDR3 coding sequence is TGTGCCAGCAGCTTGACAGGCGCCTACGAGCAGTACTTC.

This clone showed up just a few times. The rearrangement uses TRBV14 and TRBJ2-1, with TRBD1 as a possible D gene (6 bases). Germline V CDR1 and CDR2: SGHDN, FVKESK. The CDR3 spans 13 residues. V was clipped by 5 bases and J by 4 bases, with 9 bases between them. CDR3 in amino acids: CASSSGQYNEQFF. The CDR3 DNA is TGTGCCAGCAGCTCGGGACAATACAATGAGCAGTTCTTC.

This clone was picked up a small number of times. CDR3 residues: CASRRTGTDTQYF. The CDR3 DNA is TGTGCCAGCAGGAGGACAGGGACAGATACGCAGTATTTT. This chain connects TRBV6-5 to TRBJ2-3; 8 nucleotides line up with TRBD1. Germline trimming cut 6 bases from V and 3 bases from J; bases unmatched to any gene: 2. The CDR3 loop spans 13 amino acids. The germline CDR1 and CDR2 sequences are MNHEY and SVGAGI.

The chain has TRBV2 and TRBJ2-6; no reliable D call. Germline V lookup: CDR1 SNHLY, CDR2 FYNNEI. Trimming pared 3 bases from V and 3 bases from J, leaving 12 bases between. CDR3 length: 16 residues. The CDR3 protein is CASSEDPQLGANVLTF. In DNA form, the CDR3 reads TGTGCCAGCAGTGAGGACCCACAGCTTGGGGCCAACGTCCTGACTTTC. The entire variable domain, with the rest obtained from reference TRBV2 and TRBJ2-6, is as follows: EPEVTQTPSHQVTQMGQEVILRCVPISNHLYFYWYRQILGQKVEFLVSFYNNEISEKSEIFDDQFSVERPDGSNFTLKIRSTKLEDSAMYFCASSEDPQLGANVLTFGAGSRLTVL.

The rearrangement joins TRBV15 to TRBJ2-1; 8 nucleotides line up with TRBD2. The CDR3 spans 15 residues. V lost 5 bases to trimming and J lost 4 bases; unmatched junction nucleotides: 7. Per the germline V gene, CDR1 is LNHNV and CDR2 is YYDKDF (reference sequence). This chain's CDR3 is CATSPGRVSYNEQFF. The CDR3, as DNA: TGTGCCACCAGCCCCGGGAGGGTCTCTTACAATGAGCAGTTCTTC.

The rearrangement joins TRBV15 to TRBJ1-3, with a possible D match to TRBD1 (5 bases). Deletions cut 2 bases from V and 0 bases from J, with 11 bases between. The CDR3 has 16 amino acids. Germline V gene lookup returns CDR1 LNHNV and CDR2 YYDKDF (reference sequence). Here the CDR3 reads CATSRREGTSGNTIYF. The DNA for the CDR3 is TGTGCCACCAGCAGAAGAGAAGGGACCTCTGGAAACACCATATATTTT.

The J gene is TRBJ2-6, the V gene TRBV13, with D unclear. The CDR3 has 15 amino acids. Per germline, CDR1 PRHDT and CDR2 FYEKMQ (reference sequence). V lost 0 bases, J lost 1 base, and 4 bases lay in between. CDR3 in DNA: TGTGCCAGCAGCTTAGGGGGTTCTGGGGCCAACGTCCTGACTTTC. Translating it yields CASSLGGSGANVLTF.

The genes are TRBV6-4 and TRBJ2-3; TRBD1 matches at 7 bases. Germline V gives CDR1 MRHNA, CDR2 SNTAGT. CDR3 size: 17 residues. J gave up 4 bases and V 5 bases, and 15 bases lay outside the gene matches. CDR3 DNA sequence: TGTGCCAGCAGTCCGATCATGACAGGGAAGGGGGCAGATACGCAGTATTTT. Its protein is CASSPIMTGKGADTQYF.

A remark on this clone: Distinct nucleotide sequences in the sample also encode this CDR3. This CDR3 reads CASSLAGGGETQYF. The CDR3 DNA reads TGTGCCAGCAGCTTAGCCGGCGGAGGAGAGACCCAGTACTTC. This chain links TRBV7-2 with TRBJ2-5; possibly TRBD2 for D (5 bases). With 0 bases removed from V and 4 bases from J, the gap between germline ends came to 9 bases. Germline assignment: CDR1 SGHTA and CDR2 FQGNSA. The CDR3 is 14 amino acids.

The chain joins TRBV29-1 to TRBJ2-3, with D uncertain. V lost 4 bases and J lost 2, with 10 bases in between. Germline V lookup: CDR1 SQVTM, CDR2 ANQGSEA. The CDR3 is made up of 13 amino acids. The CDR3 reads CSVGGIFTDTQYF. CDR3 coding DNA: TGCAGCGTTGGTGGCATCTTCACAGATACGCAGTATTTT.

This clone has a handful of counts. V usage is TRBV29-1 and J usage is TRBJ1-1; D remains ambiguous. Germline CDR1 is SQVTM and CDR2 is ANQGSEA. This CDR3 spans 14 amino acids. CDR3 nucleotides: TGCAGTTTTTATGGGGAAAAGGCGAACACTGAAGCTTTCTTT. Protein: CSFYGEKANTEAFF.

A few counts support this clone. J is TRBJ2-1 and V is TRBV14; TRBD1 is a possible D gene (8 bases). The CDR3 consists of 17 residues. The germline V gene has CDR1 SGHDN and CDR2 FVKESK. V shed 4 bases and J shed 8 bases, with 24 bases lying between them. The CDR3 DNA is TGTGCCAGCAGCCCATATTTCGGACAGGGAAGCGGGGATGAGCAGTTCTTC. This sequence encodes CASSPYFGQGSGDEQFF. The complete variable domain, with remaining parts taken from reference TRBV14 and TRBJ2-1, reads EAGVTQFPSHSVIEKGQTVTLRCDPISGHDNLYWYRRVMGKEIKFLLHFVKESKQDESGMPNNRFLAERTGGTYSTLKVQPAELEDSGVYFCASSPYFGQGSGDEQFFGPGTRLTVL.

This chain joins TRBV28 and TRBJ2-3, with 9 bases matching TRBD2. This CDR3 is 15 amino acids long. V lost 7 bases to trimming and J lost 0 bases; unmatched junction nucleotides: 5. Germline V gives CDR1 MDHEN, CDR2 SYDVKM. The CDR3 loop reads CASTSSGVSTDTQYF. The CDR3 nucleotides are TGTGCCAGCACGTCTAGCGGGGTTAGCACAGATACGCAGTATTTT.

This clone was counted a few times. The gene calls are TRBV11-1 and TRBJ2-3; TRBD1 might be the D (5 bases). V lost 0 bases, J lost 0 bases, and 7 bases lay in between. CDR1 is SGHAT, CDR2 FQDESV, per germline (reference sequence). The CDR3 extends over 15 amino acids. This chain's CDR3 is CASSLAPGSTDTQYF. In nucleotides, the CDR3 is TGTGCCAGCAGCTTAGCGCCAGGGAGCACAGATACGCAGTATTTT.

A few counts support this clone. V and J are TRBV2 and TRBJ2-3; D unresolved. Germline V gene data show CDR1 as SNHLY and CDR2 as FYNNEI. The V end was cut by 4 bases, the J end by 7 bases, with 9 bases between. This CDR3 has 12 amino acids. The CDR3 nucleotides are TGTGCCAGCAGTGGGGCGACAAATACGCAGTATTTT. This gives the protein CASSGATNTQYF.

The V and J genes are TRBV2 and TRBJ1-1; D may be TRBD1 (5 bases). Germline V gene lookup returns CDR1 SNHLY and CDR2 FYNNEI. This CDR3 region has 14 residues. Trimming cost V 4 bases and J 1 base, with 10 bases left between them. CDR3 amino acids: CASSAVRANTEAFF. As DNA, the CDR3 is TGTGCCAGCAGTGCGGTCAGGGCGAACACTGAAGCTTTCTTT.